The rows below give T cell receptor beta chains drawn from one sample of a study of blood T cell repertoires in COVID-19. The table came from immunoSEQ multiplex PCR; TCRdb's copy has only in-frame clones and leaves some out. The sample includes hundreds of thousands of clones, approximately 78% of them seen just once. The sequenced sample consisted of PBMCs or T cells enriched from blood (not recorded which). All receptors derive from a man in his forties who had been exposed to COVID-19. CDR3s include the opening cysteine and the closing phenylalanine or tryptophan. A D gene is named only where the DNA matches it firmly. A clone size is listed for some rows: how often the clone was seen (once, few, many), or a class if it is expanded.

v_call	d_call	j_call	clone_size	cdr3_aa	cdr3_nt
TRBV5-1	TRBD1	TRBJ1-2	few	CASSSTGLGYGYTF	TGCGCCAGCAGCTCGACAGGGCTAGGCTATGGCTACACCTTC
TRBV30	NA	TRBJ2-6	once	CAWTPGVHSGANVLTF	TGTGCCTGGACCCCAGGGGTCCACTCTGGGGCCAACGTCCTGACTTTC
TRBV9	TRBD2	TRBJ2-1	NA	CASSVVLAGGPDEQFF	TGTGCCAGCAGCGTAGTGCTAGCGGGAGGGCCCGATGAGCAGTTCTTC
TRBV7-9	NA	TRBJ1-6	few	CASTPSGAATNSPLHF	TGTGCCAGCACCCCTAGCGGGGCAGCGACCAATTCACCCCTCCACTTT
TRBV4-2	TRBD1	TRBJ2-3	NA	CASSPIQGGLEDTQYF	TGTGCCAGCAGCCCCATACAGGGGGGTTTGGAAGATACGCAGTATTTT
TRBV14	TRBD1	TRBJ1-5	NA	CASSPGQGSTQPQHF	TGTGCCAGCAGCCCGGGACAGGGAAGTACTCAGCCCCAGCATTTT
TRBV6-5	NA	TRBJ2-7	NA	CASSHEGGWIYEQYF	TGTGCCAGCAGTCACGAGGGAGGTTGGATCTACGAGCAGTACTTC
TRBV7-3	NA	TRBJ1-6	NA	CASSLYPGFNSPLHF	TGTGCCAGCAGCTTATATCCAGGTTTTAATTCACCCCTCCACTTT
TRBV6-4	TRBD1	TRBJ1-4	NA	CASSRGINEKLFF	TGTGCCAGCAGCAGGGGGATTAATGAAAAACTGTTTTTT
TRBV14	NA	TRBJ1-2	NA	CASSHGGVIYGYTF	TGTGCCAGCAGCCACGGCGGGGTGATCTATGGCTACACCTTC
TRBV4-1	TRBD1	TRBJ2-3	NA	CASSQVQGARDTQYF	TGCGCCAGCAGCCAAGTCCAGGGGGCTCGCGATACGCAGTATTTT
TRBV27	TRBD1	TRBJ1-6	once	CASRQGGNSPLHF	TGTGCCAGCAGGCAGGGGGGCAATTCACCCCTCCACTTT
TRBV6-5	TRBD2	TRBJ2-7	NA	CASNRLAGERQYF	TGTGCCAGCAACAGACTAGCGGGAGAGCGGCAGTACTTC